A selection of T cell receptor beta chains follows, all from one sample in a study of cytomegalovirus exposure and HLA in healthy donors. TCRdb's copy holds only in-frame clones and misses some; the assay was immunoSEQ multiplex PCR. The profile shows more than 80,000 clones, 90% to 97% of them singletons. The specimen sequenced was PBMCs. All receptors come from a woman aged 18-30 years in good health and CMV-seronegative. The CDR3 runs from the conserved cysteine through the conserved F or W. The D gene is left open where the match is weak.

V gene	J gene	D gene	CDR3 protein
TRBV28	TRBJ2-7	TRBD2	CASMRGTYEQYF
TRBV4-1	TRBJ2-1	TRBD2	CATAGPSGYNEQFF
TRBV28	TRBJ2-7	-	CASSLLSNYEQYF
TRBV9	TRBJ2-3	TRBD2	CASSVSSGRATDTQYF
TRBV2	TRBJ1-2	TRBD1	CASRRQGNYGYTF
TRBV4-1	TRBJ2-3	TRBD2	CASSQGAGGTDTQYF
TRBV21-1	TRBJ2-3	-	CASSSRTRASSTDTQYF
TRBV28	TRBJ1-1	TRBD1	CASSLILGQGNTEAFF
TRBV6-1	TRBJ2-5	-	CASTQRVTQETQYF
TRBV19	TRBJ1-1	-	CASTIGSRGLNTEAFF
TRBV6-1	TRBJ2-3	TRBD1	CASLLTGLTDTQYF
TRBV11-2	TRBJ1-2	TRBD1	CASSAKPGTGVYGYTF
TRBV11-3	TRBJ1-1	-	CASSNSEQGEAFF
TRBV6-1	TRBJ1-5	TRBD1	CASQRDRGPVQPQHF
TRBV7-6	TRBJ2-1	TRBD2	CASSPSTSGSSYNEQFF
TRBV6-1	TRBJ2-2	TRBD2	CARVLGGVDTGELFF
TRBV5-1	TRBJ2-3	-	CASSPPGYSTDTQYF
TRBV27	TRBJ2-7	TRBD2	CASSLWGGRASEQYF
TRBV18	TRBJ2-1	TRBD2	CASSPPSSGSSYNEQFF
TRBV6-1	TRBJ2-7	-	CASSGEDEQYF
TRBV5-1	TRBJ2-3	-	CASSLVRAVEIPQVTDTQYF
TRBV29-1	TRBJ1-2	-	CSAGSSGDNGYTF
TRBV30	TRBJ2-5	-	CACQEGRETQYF
TRBV10-3	TRBJ2-7	-	CAISDPTGKTYEQYF
TRBV6-5	TRBJ1-5	TRBD1	CASSPRTGYQPQHF
TRBV27	TRBJ2-7	TRBD1	CASSLYGQGTYEQYF
TRBV7-8	TRBJ2-7	TRBD2	CASSEMTSSEQYF
TRBV7-9	TRBJ2-7	-	CASSLSRDEQYF
TRBV6-5	TRBJ1-1	-	CASSYVSAGIAFF
TRBV7-9	TRBJ1-6	-	CASSPPGANSPLHF
TRBV5-1	TRBJ2-7	TRBD2	CASSLGPGGNVYEQYF
TRBV27	TRBJ2-1	TRBD2	CASSFSGRATRDEQFF
TRBV19	TRBJ2-7	TRBD2	CASSIIAGNYEQYF
TRBV5-4	TRBJ2-1	-	CASSLEASFRNEQFF
TRBV6-1	TRBJ1-3	TRBD1	CASSERGRGNTIYF
TRBV2	TRBJ1-2	-	CASNPEIGYTF
TRBV5-1	TRBJ2-3	-	CASSLAAGVSDTQYF
TRBV7-8	TRBJ2-1	TRBD2	CASSLGPLLAGVVHEQFF
TRBV7-6	TRBJ2-7	-	CASSLGGGSYEQYF
TRBV30	TRBJ1-5	-	CAWNLGGQPQHF
TRBV7-6	TRBJ2-7	TRBD1	CASSIRQGAYEQYF
TRBV11-1	TRBJ1-5	-	CASSLDQGSNQPQHF